The 3 T cell receptor beta chains below come from one sample, sequenced in a study of CD8 T cells in ankylosing spondylitis. Using its own MiXCR run on the 5' RACE reads, TCRdb lists one record per CDR3 protein. The data show approximately 250,000 distinct CDR3 sequences, around 8% seen once. Sequenced input: blood, either unsorted or a sorted T cell fraction (not recorded which). All receptors derive from a female donor with ankylosing spondylitis or in good health (not recorded which).

This clonotype was detected many times. This chain links TRBV4-3 with TRBJ1-2; D gene unclear. The V gene's germline CDR1 is LGHNA and CDR2 YSLEER. Trimming removed 3 bases at V and 6 bases at J, with 17 bases between. The length of the CDR3 is 15 residues. The CDR3 protein is CASSQKGASGNGYTF. In DNA, the CDR3 is TGCGCCAGCAGCCAGAAGGGAGCTTCGGGGAATGGCTACACCTTC.

This clonotype was counted at least ten times. The V gene is TRBV9, the J gene TRBJ2-7; D might be TRBD2 (6 bases). The CDR3 covers 15 residues. V lost 0 bases to trimming and J lost 6 bases, with 16 bases between them. Per germline, CDR1 SGDLS and CDR2 YYNGEE. In DNA, the CDR3 is TGTGCCAGCAGCGTAGGGGGAGGCGGGTTGGCCGAGCAGTACTTC. Translating gives CASSVGGGGLAEQYF.

In this sample, this clonotype turned up many times. V and J are TRBV20-1 and TRBJ2-1; TRBD2 might be the D (5 bases). The V end lost 6 bases, the J end lost 4 bases, and 16 bases lay between the germline ends. The CDR3 extends over 14 amino acids. CDR1 DFQATT and CDR2 SNEGSKA come from the germline V gene (reference sequence). CDR3 nucleotide sequence: TGCAGTGCCAGCAGGCTAGCAGAATACAATGAGCAGTTCTTC. This translates into CSASRLAEYNEQFF.